This T cell receptor beta chain originates from a study of cytomegalovirus exposure and HLA in healthy donors. Study outcomes and limitations: High specificity and sensitivity for cytomegalovirus status were reported for the classifier.

Repertoires were generated with immunoSEQ multiplex PCR, while TCRdb's copy carries only in-frame clones and drops some. The repertoire includes some 130,000 clones, 94% of them detected once, and less than 2% sits in the top ten. Worth noting for this clone: Its antigen is currently unknown.

The V and J ends lost 0 bases and 2 bases respectively, with 11 bases between them. The CDR3 extends over 15 amino acids. Germline CDR1 reads SGHVS; CDR2 reads FQNEAQ. The sequenced material came from PBMCs. The clonotype was recovered from a man between 18 and 35 years old in good health and CMV-seropositive. V and J are TRBV7-8 and TRBJ2-7; possible D gene TRBD2, 5 bases. DNA of the CDR3: TGTGCCAGCAGCTTAGCCGCGGGCGGACCCTACGAGCAGTACTTC. As protein: CASSLAAGGPYEQYF.